One and the same sample provided the 7 T cell receptor beta chains below, sequenced in a study of blood T cells in healthy people across ages. A J-beta primer mix and a sample-barcoded 5' primer were used in a second PCR of about 7 to 12 cycles. TCRdb ran MiXCR on the 5' RACE reads and lists one entry per CDR3 protein. The sample includes approximately 830,000 distinct CDR3 sequences, around two thirds seen only once; the top ten take 28%. Input material: blood. The receptor source for this set is a man aged 25-40 years in good health.

The V call is TRBV6-5, the J call TRBJ2-1, with D perhaps TRBD2 (5 bases). Germline V gives CDR1 MNHEY, CDR2 SVGAGI. V lost 6 bases and J 8 bases, leaving 20 bases between the germline ends. CDR3 length equals 15 residues. CDR3 sequence reads: CASRFGRAEGDEQFF. Here the CDR3 DNA reads TGTGCCAGCAGGTTCGGGCGGGCGGAAGGCGATGAGCAGTTCTTC.

The rearrangement joins TRBV9 to TRBJ2-7, with D possibly being TRBD1 or TRBD2 (5 bases each). CDR3 length: 15 residues. Germline V CDR1 and CDR2: SGDLS, YYNGEE. The V gene lost 0 bases and the J gene lost 2 bases, with 12 bases spanning the gap. CDR3 protein: CASSVAGTETYEQYF. In DNA, the CDR3 is TGTGCCAGCAGCGTAGCGGGGACGGAAACCTACGAGCAGTACTTC. Looking up the rest from reference TRBV9 and TRBJ2-7 gives the full variable domain: DSGVTQTPKHLITATGQRVTLRCSPRSGDLSVYWYQQSLDQGLQFLIQYYNGEERAKGNILERFSAQQFPDLHSELNLSSLELGDSALYFCASSVAGTETYEQYFGPGTRLTVT.

The gene calls are TRBV5-1 and TRBJ2-4; 7 nucleotides agree with TRBD1. Per the germline V gene, CDR1 is SGHRS and CDR2 is YFSETQ. The CDR3 runs to 15 residues. The junction had 8 bases not matched to a gene; V was cut back by 3 bases and J by 5 bases. This CDR3 reads CASSWGLQGENIQYF. The CDR3 DNA is TGCGCCAGCAGCTGGGGTCTGCAGGGGGAAAACATTCAGTACTTC.

As to this clonotype: One end of the junction is discordant with germline, which a read error may explain. This chain uses TRBV10-2 with TRBJ2-3; D uncertain. CDR3 size: 13 residues. Germline CDR1 reads WSHSY; CDR2 reads SAAADI. In DNA form, the CDR3 reads TGCACCAGCAGTGGTCCCGGTTCAGATACGCAGTATTTT. Its protein product is CTSSGPGSDTQYF.

The chain recombines TRBV10-3 with TRBJ2-2, with 7 bases lining up with TRBD2. CDR3 length: 17 amino acids. V was pared by 6 bases and J by 2 bases, with 12 bases of the junction left unmatched. The V gene's germline CDR1 is ENHRY and CDR2 SYGVKD. Here the CDR3 DNA reads TGTGCCATCAGGAAGGCACCGGGGGGACTTAACACCGGGGAGCTGTTTTTT. This encodes CAIRKAPGGLNTGELFF.

The chain uses TRBV9 and TRBJ2-1; D possibly matches TRBD1 or TRBD2 (5 bases each). CDR1 and CDR2 (germline): SGDLS, YYNGEE. The CDR3 is made up of 16 amino acids. V lost 4 bases to trimming and J lost 0 bases, with 14 bases between them. CDR3 sequence: CASSPGPFSSYNEQFF. The CDR3 bases are TGTGCCAGCAGCCCGGGACCGTTCAGCTCCTACAATGAGCAGTTCTTC.

This chain connects TRBV7-2 to TRBJ1-5, with 9 bases fitting TRBD1. V lost 1 base and J lost 5; bases outside the gene matches: 12. Germline V gene lookup returns CDR1 SGHTA and CDR2 FQGNSA. This CDR3 region has 18 residues. DNA for the CDR3: TGTGCCAGCAGCTTAGTTACGTACCGGGACAGGGCATATCAGCCCCAGCATTTT. It encodes CASSLVTYRDRAYQPQHF.